The sequence of this TCR beta chain was determined in a study of T cell repertoires in cytomegalovirus infection. The wider study: CMV infection and matching HLA type were both indicated by public TCR beta signatures.

V lost 6 bases and J lost 0; bases outside the gene matches: 18. The CDR3 is made up of 21 amino acids. The germline gives CDR1 SNHLY, CDR2 FYNNEI. This clonotype was counted a few times. Its matching antigen is unknown. TCRdb called the reads again in MiXCR, with one record for every CDR3 protein. The sample lists some 150,000 distinct CDR3 sequences; about 6.5% were seen once. Study results and caveats: Carriers of CMV and the relevant HLA type were discriminated by public TCR beta frequency. Predominance within the ex vivo response was attributable to HLA-C-restricted CMV-specific TCR beta clonotypes.

The sequenced sample was PBMCs. This sequence originates from a human donor in good health (CMV status not recorded). Some clones in this sample may be carry-over from other donors' samples. V and J are TRBV2 and TRBJ2-1; TRBD2 agrees at 12 bases. The CDR3 sequence: CASSLLWGTSGSLSSYNEQFF. The CDR3 DNA is TGTGCCAGCAGCCTTTTGTGGGGGACTAGCGGGTCCCTTAGCTCCTACAATGAGCAGTTCTTC.